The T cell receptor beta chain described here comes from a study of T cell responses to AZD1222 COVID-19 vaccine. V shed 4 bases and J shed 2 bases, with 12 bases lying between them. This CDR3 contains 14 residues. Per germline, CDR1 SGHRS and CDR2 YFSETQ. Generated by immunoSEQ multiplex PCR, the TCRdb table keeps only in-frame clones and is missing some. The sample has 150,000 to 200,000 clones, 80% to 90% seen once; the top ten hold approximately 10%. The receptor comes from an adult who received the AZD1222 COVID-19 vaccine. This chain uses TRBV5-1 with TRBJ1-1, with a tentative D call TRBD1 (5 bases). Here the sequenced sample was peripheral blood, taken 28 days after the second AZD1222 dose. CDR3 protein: CASSPRGANTEAFF. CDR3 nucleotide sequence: TGCGCCAGCAGCCCGAGAGGGGCTAACACTGAAGCTTTCTTT.